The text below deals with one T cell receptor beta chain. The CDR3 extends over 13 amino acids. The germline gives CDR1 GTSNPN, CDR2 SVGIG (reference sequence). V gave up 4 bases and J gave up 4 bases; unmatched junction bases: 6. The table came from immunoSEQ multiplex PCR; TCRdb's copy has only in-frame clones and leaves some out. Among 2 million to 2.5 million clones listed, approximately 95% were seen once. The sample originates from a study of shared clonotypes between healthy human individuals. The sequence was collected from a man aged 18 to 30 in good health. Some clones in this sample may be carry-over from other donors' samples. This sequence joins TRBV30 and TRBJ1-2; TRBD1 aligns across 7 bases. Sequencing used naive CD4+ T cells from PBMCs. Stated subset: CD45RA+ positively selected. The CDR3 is CAWTLGQFYGYTF. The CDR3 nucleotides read TGTGCCTGGACCCTGGGACAGTTCTATGGCTACACCTTC.